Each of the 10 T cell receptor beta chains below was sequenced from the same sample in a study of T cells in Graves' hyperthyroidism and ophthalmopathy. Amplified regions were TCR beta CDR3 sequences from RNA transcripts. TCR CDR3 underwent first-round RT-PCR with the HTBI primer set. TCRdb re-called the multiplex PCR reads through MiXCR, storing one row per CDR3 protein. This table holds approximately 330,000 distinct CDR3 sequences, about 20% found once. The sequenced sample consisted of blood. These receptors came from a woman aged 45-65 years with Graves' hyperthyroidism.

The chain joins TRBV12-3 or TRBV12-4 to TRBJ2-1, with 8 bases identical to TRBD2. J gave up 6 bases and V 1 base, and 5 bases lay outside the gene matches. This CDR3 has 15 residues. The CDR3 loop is CASSLGAGDPNEQFF. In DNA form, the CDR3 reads TGTGCCAGCAGTTTAGGAGCGGGGGACCCCAATGAGCAGTTCTTC.

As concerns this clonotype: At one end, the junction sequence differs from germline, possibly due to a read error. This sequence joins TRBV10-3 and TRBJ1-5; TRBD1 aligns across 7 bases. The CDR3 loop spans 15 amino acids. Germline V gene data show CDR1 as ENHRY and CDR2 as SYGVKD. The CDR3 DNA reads TGTGTCATCAGTGACACAGGGGTTGGTGGGCAGCCCCAGCATTTT. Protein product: CVISDTGVGGQPQHF.

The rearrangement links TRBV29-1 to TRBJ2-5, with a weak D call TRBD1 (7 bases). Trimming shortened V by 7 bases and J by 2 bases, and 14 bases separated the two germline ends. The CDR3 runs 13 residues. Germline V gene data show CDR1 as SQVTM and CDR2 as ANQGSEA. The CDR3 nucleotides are TGCAGCGCCGCGCAGGGGGGACAAGAGACCCAGTACTTC. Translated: CSAAQGGQETQYF.

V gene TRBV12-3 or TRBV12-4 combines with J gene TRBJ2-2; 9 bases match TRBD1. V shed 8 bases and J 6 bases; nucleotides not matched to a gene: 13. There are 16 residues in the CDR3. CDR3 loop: CASRPGSGTGSGELFF. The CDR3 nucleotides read TGTGCCAGCCGCCCGGGATCGGGGACAGGGTCCGGGGAGCTGTTTTTT.

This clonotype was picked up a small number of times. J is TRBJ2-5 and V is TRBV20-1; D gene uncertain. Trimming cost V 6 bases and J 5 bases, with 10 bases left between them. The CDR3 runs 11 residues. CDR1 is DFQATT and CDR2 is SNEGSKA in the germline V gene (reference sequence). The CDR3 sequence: CSAPTVETQYF. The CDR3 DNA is TGCAGTGCCCCCACAGTGGAGACCCAGTACTTC.

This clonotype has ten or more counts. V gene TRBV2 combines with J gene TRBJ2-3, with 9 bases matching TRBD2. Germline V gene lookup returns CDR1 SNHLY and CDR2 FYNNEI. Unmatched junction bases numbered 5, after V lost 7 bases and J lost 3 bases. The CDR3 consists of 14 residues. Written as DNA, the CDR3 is TGTGCCAGCATCGTTACTAGCGGGACAGATACGCAGTATTTT. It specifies CASIVTSGTDTQYF.

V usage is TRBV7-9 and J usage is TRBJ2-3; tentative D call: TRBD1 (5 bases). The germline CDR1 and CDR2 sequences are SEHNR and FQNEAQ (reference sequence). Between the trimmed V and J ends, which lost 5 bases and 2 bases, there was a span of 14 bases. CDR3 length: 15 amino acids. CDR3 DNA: TGTGCCAGCAGCCAACAGGTGACGTACACAGATACGCAGTATTTT. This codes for CASSQQVTYTDTQYF.

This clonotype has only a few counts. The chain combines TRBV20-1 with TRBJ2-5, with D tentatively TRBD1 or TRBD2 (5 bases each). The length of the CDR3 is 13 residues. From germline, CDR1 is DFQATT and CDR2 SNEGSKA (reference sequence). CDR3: CSLKGTAKETQYF. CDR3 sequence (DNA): TGCAGCTTAAAGGGGACGGCGAAAGAGACCCAGTACTTC.

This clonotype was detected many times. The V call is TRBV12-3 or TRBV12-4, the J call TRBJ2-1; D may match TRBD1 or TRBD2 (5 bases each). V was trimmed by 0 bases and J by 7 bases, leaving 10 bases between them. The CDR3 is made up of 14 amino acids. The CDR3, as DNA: TGTGCCAGCAGTTTAGCGGGAGAGGGGAATGAGCAGTTCTTC. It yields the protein CASSLAGEGNEQFF.

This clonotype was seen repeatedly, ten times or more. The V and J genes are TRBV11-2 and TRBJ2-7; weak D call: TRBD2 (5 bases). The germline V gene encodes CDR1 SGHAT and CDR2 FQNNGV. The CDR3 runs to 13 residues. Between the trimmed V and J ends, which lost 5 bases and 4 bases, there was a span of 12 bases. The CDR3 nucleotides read TGTGCCAGCAGCCCCGGACTCACTTACGAGCAGTACGTC. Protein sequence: CASSPGLTYEQYV.